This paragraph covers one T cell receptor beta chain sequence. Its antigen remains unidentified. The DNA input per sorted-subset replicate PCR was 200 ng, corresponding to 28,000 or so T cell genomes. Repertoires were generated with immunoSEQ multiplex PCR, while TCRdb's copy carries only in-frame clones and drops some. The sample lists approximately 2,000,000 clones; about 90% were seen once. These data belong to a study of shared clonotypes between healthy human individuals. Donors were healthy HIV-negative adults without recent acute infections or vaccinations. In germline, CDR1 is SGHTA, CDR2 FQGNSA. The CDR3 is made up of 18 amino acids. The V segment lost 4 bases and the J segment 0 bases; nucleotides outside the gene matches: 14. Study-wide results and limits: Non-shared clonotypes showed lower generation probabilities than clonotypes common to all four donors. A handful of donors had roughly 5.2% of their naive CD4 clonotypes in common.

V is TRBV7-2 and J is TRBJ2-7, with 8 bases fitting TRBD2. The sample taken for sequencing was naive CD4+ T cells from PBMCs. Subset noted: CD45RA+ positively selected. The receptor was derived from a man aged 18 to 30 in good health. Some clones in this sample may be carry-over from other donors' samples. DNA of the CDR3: TGTGCCAGCAGCTCCGGCCATTCTAGCGGGCGAAGCTCCTACGAGCAGTACTTC. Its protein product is CASSSGHSSGRSSYEQYF.